The 21 T cell receptor beta chains listed next were all sequenced from one sample in a study of cytomegalovirus exposure and HLA in healthy donors. Generated by immunoSEQ multiplex PCR, the TCRdb table keeps only in-frame clones and is missing some. The data contain about 62,000 clones, 85% to 95% of them singletons. Sequenced input: PBMCs. The source is a woman between 18 and 29 years old in good health and CMV-seropositive.

The J gene is TRBJ2-7, the V gene TRBV19; D possibly corresponds to TRBD1 (6 bases). The CDR3 consists of 13 residues. Germline-derived CDR1 and CDR2 are LNHDA and SQIVND (reference sequence). The V end was cut by 9 bases, the J end by 3 bases, with 15 bases between. CDR3 sequence: CASTPGQNYEQYF. CDR3 DNA sequence: TGTGCCAGCACGCCGGGACAAAACTACGAGCAGTACTTC.

The rearrangement joins TRBV2 to TRBJ1-1; 8 nucleotides match TRBD1. V lost 6 bases and J lost 3; bases outside the gene matches: 9. CDR1 and CDR2 from the germline V gene are SNHLY and FYNNEI. The CDR3 length is 15 residues. This chain's CDR3 is CASRRGQVGDTEAFF. The CDR3 DNA reads TGTGCCAGCAGGCGGGGACAGGTCGGGGACACTGAAGCTTTCTTT.

The J gene is TRBJ1-1, the V gene TRBV7-2, with D tentatively TRBD1 (6 bases). The length of the CDR3 is 13 residues. The germline gives CDR1 SGHTA, CDR2 FQGNSA. V lost 8 bases and J lost 3, with 13 bases in between. Here the CDR3 DNA reads TGTGCCAGCCGGGGACAACGGGACACTGAAGCTTTCTTT. This codes for CASRGQRDTEAFF.

The chain uses TRBV30 and TRBJ1-5; D may be TRBD1 (6 bases). Germline V gene sequence: CDR1 GTSNPN, CDR2 SVGIG (reference sequence). Trimming pared 0 bases from V and 7 bases from J, leaving 13 bases between. The CDR3 has 14 residues. CDR3 sequence: CAWSVAGARQPQHF. Here the CDR3 DNA reads TGTGCCTGGAGTGTAGCAGGGGCCCGACAGCCCCAGCATTTT.

J is TRBJ1-2 and V is TRBV18; D is perhaps TRBD1 (6 bases). The CDR3 is 14 amino acids. V was clipped by 8 bases and J by 8 bases, with 21 bases between them. Germline V gene lookup returns CDR1 KGHSH and CDR2 LQKENI. The CDR3: CASLPLTGLRGYTF. The CDR3 DNA is TGTGCCAGCCTACCCCTGACAGGCCTGCGGGGCTACACCTTC. Full variable domain (outside the CDR3, taken from reference TRBV18 and TRBJ1-2): NAGVMQNPRHLVRRRGQEARLRCSPMKGHSHVYWYRQLPEEGLKFMVYLQKENIIDESGMPKERFSAEFPKEGPSILRIQQVVRGDSAAYFCASLPLTGLRGYTFGSGTRLTVV.

V and J are TRBV5-8 and TRBJ1-5, with 7 bases fitting TRBD1. CDR1 SGHTS and CDR2 YDEGEE come from the germline V gene. This CDR3 has 16 amino acids. V trimming: 5 bases; J trimming: 3 bases; junction bases outside the gene matches: 11. The CDR3 DNA reads TGTGCCAGCAGTCTTGTACGGGACAGACCCAATCAGCCCCAGCATTTT. Protein product: CASSLVRDRPNQPQHF.

The chain employs TRBV19 and TRBJ2-1; 10 bases are shared with TRBD2. V shed 3 bases and J 5 bases; nucleotides not matched to a gene: 10. Germline CDR1 and CDR2: LNHDA and SQIVND (reference sequence). The CDR3 consists of 17 residues. CDR3 amino acids: CASSIPSPSGSDNEQFF. The CDR3 DNA reads as TGTGCCAGTAGTATCCCCTCGCCTAGCGGGAGCGACAATGAGCAGTTCTTC.

The J gene is TRBJ2-7, the V gene TRBV15, with a weak D call TRBD2 (5 bases). CDR1 and CDR2 (germline): LNHNV, YYDKDF (reference sequence). Trimming shortened V by 8 bases and J by 10 bases, and 21 bases separated the two germline ends. The CDR3 has 13 residues. CDR3 amino acids: CATGEGLLPAQYF. CDR3 nucleotide sequence: TGTGCCACCGGAGAGGGCCTACTCCCTGCCCAGTACTTC.

The V call is TRBV2, the J call TRBJ2-5; the match to TRBD1 covers 11 bases. The germline gives CDR1 SNHLY, CDR2 FYNNEI. CDR3 length equals 15 residues. The V segment lost 8 bases and the J segment 5 bases; nucleotides outside the gene matches: 10. CDR3 residues: CASSRRTGGAETQYF. In nucleotides, the CDR3 is TGTGCCAGCTCTCGGAGGACAGGGGGCGCGGAGACCCAGTACTTC.

The genes are TRBV4-2 and TRBJ2-1, with 9 nucleotides matching TRBD2. V lost 4 bases and J lost 7; bases outside the gene matches: 11. CDR3 length: 16 residues. In germline, CDR1 is LGHNA, CDR2 YNFKEQ. CDR3 sequence reads: CASSRLEAGGYNEQFF. CDR3 sequence (DNA): TGTGCCAGCAGCCGGCTAGAAGCGGGAGGATATAATGAGCAGTTCTTC.

J is TRBJ2-3 and V is TRBV28, with D possibly being TRBD2 (7 bases). The CDR3 totals 14 residues. Germline loops: CDR1 MDHEN, CDR2 SYDVKM. The V end lost 8 bases, the J end lost 4 bases, and 16 bases lay between the germline ends. CDR3: CASSRGGGADTQYF. The CDR3 DNA sequence: TGTGCCAGCTCGAGGGGGGGCGGGGCAGATACGCAGTATTTT.

This chain links TRBV6-1 with TRBJ1-5; TRBD1 might be the D (6 bases). V lost 5 bases to trimming and J lost 4 bases, with 9 bases between them. This CDR3 is built from 13 residues. In germline, CDR1 is MNHNS, CDR2 SASEGT. The CDR3 loop is CASSTQGNQPQHF. DNA for the CDR3: TGTGCCAGCAGTACACAGGGAAATCAGCCCCAGCATTTT.

This sequence joins TRBV27 and TRBJ2-2; 11 bases line up with TRBD2. Germline-derived CDR1 and CDR2 are MNHEY and SMNVEV (reference sequence). The CDR3 is 17 amino acids. Trimming cost V 10 bases and J 6 bases; bases outside gene matches: 16. The DNA of the CDR3 is TGTGCCACCCTCCCCCTAGCGGGGGGTATGTGGTCCGGGGAGCTGTTTTTT. Encoded protein: CATLPLAGGMWSGELFF.

The chain couples TRBV18 to TRBJ2-1, with D perhaps matching TRBD1 (5 bases). The CDR3 length is 16 residues. Germline CDR1 KGHSH, CDR2 LQKENI. Trimming stripped 0 bases from V and 6 bases from J, with 15 bases between. CDR3 DNA: TGTGCCAGCTCACCACCGTTCAGGGCCCTACCCAATGAGCAGTTCTTC. It is translated as CASSPPFRALPNEQFF.

The gene calls are TRBV27 and TRBJ1-5, with TRBD1 identical over 9 bases. This CDR3 spans 14 amino acids. J lost 7 bases, V lost 5 bases, and 6 bases had no gene match. Germline V gene data show CDR1 as MNHEY and CDR2 as SMNVEV (reference sequence). The CDR3 region is CASSLGQGKQPQHF. CDR3 sequence (DNA): TGTGCCAGCAGTCTGGGACAGGGAAAACAGCCCCAGCATTTT.

The CDR3 here is CSVDAVGTEAFF. CDR3 nucleotide sequence: TGCAGCGTTGACGCGGTCGGAACTGAAGCTTTCTTT. This chain uses TRBV29-1 with TRBJ1-1, with D unresolved. V gave up 3 bases and J gave up 5 bases, with 10 bases separating them. Germline CDR1 is SQVTM and CDR2 is ANQGSEA. The CDR3 contains 12 residues.

The J gene is TRBJ1-2, the V gene TRBV4-1, with no clear D. The germline CDR1 and CDR2 sequences are MGHRA and YSYEKL. V was clipped by 1 base and J by 4 bases, with 13 bases between them. There are 15 residues in the CDR3. The CDR3 loop is CASSQGHLLGYGYTF. Here the CDR3 DNA reads TGCGCCAGCAGCCAAGGACACCTACTCGGCTATGGCTACACCTTC.

The rearrangement joins TRBV25-1 to TRBJ1-1, with 11 positions matching TRBD1. Germline CDR1 reads MGHDK; CDR2 reads SYGVNS. With 6 bases clipped from V and 3 bases from J, the junction kept 3 bases outside the gene matches. The CDR3 is 14 amino acids. This CDR3 reads CASRGQGADTEAFF. As DNA, the CDR3 is TGTGCCAGCAGAGGACAGGGGGCGGACACTGAAGCTTTCTTT.

This chain links TRBV6-6 with TRBJ2-7, with 8 positions matching TRBD1. This CDR3 contains 16 residues. V lost 3 bases to trimming and J lost 2 bases; unmatched junction nucleotides: 9. CDR1 is MNHNY and CDR2 is SVGAGI in the germline V gene (reference sequence). CDR3 coding DNA: TGTGCCAGCAGTTATTCCGGTTGGGACAGGACCTACGAGCAGTACTTC. This encodes CASSYSGWDRTYEQYF.

The chain combines TRBV11-2 with TRBJ2-7, with TRBD1 matching over 7 bases. V lost 5 bases and J lost 2; bases outside the gene matches: 6. Germline CDR1 SGHAT, CDR2 FQNNGV. The CDR3 totals 14 residues. The CDR3 sequence: CASSRQGGAYEQYF. The CDR3 nucleotides read TGTGCCAGCAGCCGACAGGGTGGTGCCTACGAGCAGTACTTC.

This rearrangement joins TRBV6-6 to TRBJ2-7; 7 bases line up with TRBD1. V shed 6 bases, J shed 3 bases, and the junction held 8 bases outside the gene matches. The CDR3 is 14 residues long. The V gene's germline CDR1 is MNHNY and CDR2 SVGAGI (reference sequence). CDR3: CASSDPGTVYEQYF. Written as DNA, the CDR3 is TGTGCCAGCAGCGACCCCGGGACAGTCTACGAGCAGTACTTC.